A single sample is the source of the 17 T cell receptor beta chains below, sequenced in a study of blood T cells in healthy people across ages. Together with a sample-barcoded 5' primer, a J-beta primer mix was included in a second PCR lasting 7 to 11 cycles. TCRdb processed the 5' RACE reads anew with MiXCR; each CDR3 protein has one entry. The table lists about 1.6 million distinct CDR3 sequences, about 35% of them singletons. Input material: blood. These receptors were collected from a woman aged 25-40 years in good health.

CDR3 bases: TGCGCCAGCAGCTTGGGCGACGGTTCTGGCTACACCTTC. It codes for CASSLGDGSGYTF. The V call is TRBV5-1, the J call TRBJ1-2, with D unclear. The CDR3 is made up of 13 amino acids. Germline CDR1 SGHRS, CDR2 YFSETQ. Deletions cut 0 bases from V and 7 bases from J, with 10 bases between.

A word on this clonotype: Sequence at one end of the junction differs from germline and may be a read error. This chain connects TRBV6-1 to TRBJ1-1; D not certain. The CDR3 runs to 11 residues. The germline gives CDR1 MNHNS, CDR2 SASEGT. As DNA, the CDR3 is TGTACCAGCAGAGGCCTTGATGAAGCTTTCTTT. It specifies CTSRGLDEAFF.

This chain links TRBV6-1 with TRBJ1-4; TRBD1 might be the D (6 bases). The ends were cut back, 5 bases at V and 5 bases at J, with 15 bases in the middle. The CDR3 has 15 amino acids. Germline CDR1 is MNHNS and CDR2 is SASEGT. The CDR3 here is CASSLSGTQNEKLFF. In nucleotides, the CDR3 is TGTGCCAGCAGTCTCTCCGGGACACAGAATGAAAAACTGTTTTTT.

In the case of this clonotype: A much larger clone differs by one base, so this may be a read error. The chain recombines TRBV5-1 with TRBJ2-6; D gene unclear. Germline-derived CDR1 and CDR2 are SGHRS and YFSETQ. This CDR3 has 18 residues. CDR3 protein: CAGSLYTGRSSGANVLTF. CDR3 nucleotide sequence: TGCGCCGGCAGTTTATATACGGGCCGTTCCTCTGGGGCCAACGTCCTGACTTTC.

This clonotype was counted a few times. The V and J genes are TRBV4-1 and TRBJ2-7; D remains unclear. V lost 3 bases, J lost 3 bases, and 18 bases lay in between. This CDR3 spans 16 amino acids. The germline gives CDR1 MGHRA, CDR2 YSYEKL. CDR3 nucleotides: TGCGCCAGCAGCCATTTCGTACAGCGCTTGCACTACGAGCAGTACTTC. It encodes CASSHFVQRLHYEQYF.

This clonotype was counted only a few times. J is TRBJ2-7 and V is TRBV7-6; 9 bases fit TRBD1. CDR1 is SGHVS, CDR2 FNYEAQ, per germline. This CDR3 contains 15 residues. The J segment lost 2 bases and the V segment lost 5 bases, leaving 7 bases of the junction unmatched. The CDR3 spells CASSQFRDRAYEQYF. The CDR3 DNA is TGTGCCAGCAGCCAATTTAGGGACAGGGCCTACGAGCAGTACTTC.

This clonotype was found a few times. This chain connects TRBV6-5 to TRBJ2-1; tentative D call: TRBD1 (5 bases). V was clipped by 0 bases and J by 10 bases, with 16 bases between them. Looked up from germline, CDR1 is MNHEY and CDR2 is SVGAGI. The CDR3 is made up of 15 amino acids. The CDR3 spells CASSYSGYVGAEQFF. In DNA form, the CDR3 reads TGTGCCAGCAGTTACTCCGGTTACGTTGGGGCGGAGCAGTTCTTC.

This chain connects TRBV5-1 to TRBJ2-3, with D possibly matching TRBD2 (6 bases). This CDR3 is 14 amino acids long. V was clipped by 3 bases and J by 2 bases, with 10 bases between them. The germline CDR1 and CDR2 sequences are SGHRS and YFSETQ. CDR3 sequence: CASSWASATDTQYF. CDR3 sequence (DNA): TGCGCCAGCAGCTGGGCTAGCGCCACAGATACGCAGTATTTT.

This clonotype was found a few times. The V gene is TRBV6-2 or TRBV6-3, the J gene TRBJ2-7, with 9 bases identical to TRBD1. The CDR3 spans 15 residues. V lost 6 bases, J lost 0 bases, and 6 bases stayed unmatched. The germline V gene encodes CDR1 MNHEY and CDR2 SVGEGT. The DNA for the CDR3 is TGTGCCAGCAGATCCGGGACAGGGAACTCCTACGAGCAGTACTTC. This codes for CASRSGTGNSYEQYF.

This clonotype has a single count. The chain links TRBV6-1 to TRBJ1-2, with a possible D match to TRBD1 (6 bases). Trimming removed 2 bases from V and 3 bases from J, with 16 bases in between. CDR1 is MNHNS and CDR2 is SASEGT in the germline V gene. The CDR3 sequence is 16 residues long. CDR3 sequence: CASSEIWGRTDYGYTF. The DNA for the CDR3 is TGTGCCAGCAGTGAAATCTGGGGGCGGACTGACTATGGCTACACCTTC.

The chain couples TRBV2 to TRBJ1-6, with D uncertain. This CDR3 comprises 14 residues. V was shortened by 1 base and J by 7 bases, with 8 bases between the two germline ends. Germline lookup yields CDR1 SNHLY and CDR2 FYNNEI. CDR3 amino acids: CASSEVSVNSPLHF. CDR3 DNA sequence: TGTGCCAGCAGTGAAGTCAGCGTAAATTCACCCCTCCACTTT.

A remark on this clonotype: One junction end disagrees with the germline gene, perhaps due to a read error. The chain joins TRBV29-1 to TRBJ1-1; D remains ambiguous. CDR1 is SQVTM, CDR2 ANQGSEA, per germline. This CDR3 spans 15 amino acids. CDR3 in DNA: TGCAGCGTTGACTCGGTCGGAGGGCTGAACGCTGAAGCTTTCTTT. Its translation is CSVDSVGGLNAEAFF. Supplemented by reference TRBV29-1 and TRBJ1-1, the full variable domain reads SAVISQKPSRDICQRGTSLTIQCQVDSQVTMMFWYRQQPGQSLTLIATANQGSEATYESGFVIDKFPISRPNLTFSTLTVSNMSPEDSSIYLCSVDSVGGLNAEAFFGQGTRLTVV.

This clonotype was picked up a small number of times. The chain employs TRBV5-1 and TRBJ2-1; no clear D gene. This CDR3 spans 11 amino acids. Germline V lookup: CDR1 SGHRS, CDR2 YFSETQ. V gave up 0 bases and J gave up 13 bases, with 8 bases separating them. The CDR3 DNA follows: TGCGCCAGCAGCTTGGTGGACCAACAGTTCTTC. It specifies CASSLVDQQFF.

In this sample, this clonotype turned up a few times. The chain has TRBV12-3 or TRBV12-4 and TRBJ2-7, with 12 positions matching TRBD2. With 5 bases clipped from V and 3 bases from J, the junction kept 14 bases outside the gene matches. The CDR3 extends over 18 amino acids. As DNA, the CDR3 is TGTGCCAGCAGTGAAACGTACTTTACTAGCGGGGGGTTCTACGAGCAGTACTTC. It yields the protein CASSETYFTSGGFYEQYF.

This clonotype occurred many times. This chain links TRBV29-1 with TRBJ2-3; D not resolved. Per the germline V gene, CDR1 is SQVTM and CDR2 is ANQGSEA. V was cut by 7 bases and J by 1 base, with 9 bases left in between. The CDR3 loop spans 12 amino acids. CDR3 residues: CSADLGTDTQYF. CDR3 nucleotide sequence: TGCAGCGCCGATCTAGGCACAGATACGCAGTATTTT.

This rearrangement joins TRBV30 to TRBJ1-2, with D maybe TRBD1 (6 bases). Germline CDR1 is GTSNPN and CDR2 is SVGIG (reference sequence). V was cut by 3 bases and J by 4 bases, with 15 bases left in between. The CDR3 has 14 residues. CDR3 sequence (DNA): TGTGCCTGGAGGGAACAGGGACCGAGCTATGGCTACACCTTC. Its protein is CAWREQGPSYGYTF.

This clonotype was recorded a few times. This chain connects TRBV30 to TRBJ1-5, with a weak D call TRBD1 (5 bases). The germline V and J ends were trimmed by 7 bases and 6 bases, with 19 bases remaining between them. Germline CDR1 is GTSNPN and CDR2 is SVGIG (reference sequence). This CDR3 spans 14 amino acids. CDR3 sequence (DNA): TGTGCCTCCGACGGAGGGACTAGGGGTCAGCCCCAGCATTTT. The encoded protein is CASDGGTRGQPQHF.